Listed below are T cell receptor beta chains from one sample, sequenced in a study of blood T cell repertoires in COVID-19. The data were produced by immunoSEQ multiplex PCR, yet TCRdb's version contains in-frame clones alone and is incomplete. In the table there are fewer than 350,000 clones, about 91% of which are singletons. Sample: peripheral blood. These TCRs come from a young woman with COVID-19, enrolled during active disease. CDR3s leave out the opening cysteine and the closing phenylalanine or tryptophan. Fields, in order: V gene, J gene, CDR3 protein.

V: TRBV7-9
J: TRBJ1-2
CDR3: ASSHQGVGYT

V: TRBV7-9
J: TRBJ1-4
CDR3: ASSLAEVANEKLF

V: TRBV5-8
J: TRBJ1-2
CDR3: ASSLAGAPLYGYT

V: TRBV7-2
J: TRBJ2-5
CDR3: ASSVSGGETQY

V: TRBV19
J: TRBJ2-1
CDR3: ASSIGQGYEQF

V: TRBV18
J: TRBJ2-2
CDR3: ASSPPLGQSTGELF

V: TRBV27
J: TRBJ2-3
CDR3: ASSLRPGFGSDTQY

V: TRBV25-1
J: TRBJ2-2
CDR3: ASHYTGELF

V: TRBV3-1/TRBV3-2
J: TRBJ1-3
CDR3: ASSRQGRENTIY

V: TRBV6-7
J: TRBJ1-5
CDR3: ASGDGEASRSNQPQH

V: TRBV20-1
J: TRBJ1-2
CDR3: SARGGGYT

V: TRBV10-3
J: TRBJ1-1
CDR3: ASQPPGKTEAF

V: TRBV27
J: TRBJ1-6
CDR3: ASSFQGYSPLH

V: TRBV5-1
J: TRBJ2-1
CDR3: ASSRDRSSPGYEQF

V: TRBV6-5
J: TRBJ1-5
CDR3: ASSSGGRQPQH

V: TRBV5-1
J: TRBJ2-2
CDR3: ASRLPSDDNTGELF

V: TRBV5-4
J: TRBJ2-5
CDR3: ASSLVGEETQY

V: TRBV6-5
J: TRBJ1-1
CDR3: ASSYAMGADTEAF

V: TRBV27
J: TRBJ1-1
CDR3: ASSLRQPVGTEAF

V: TRBV9
J: TRBJ2-2
CDR3: ASSVLTSGGELF

V: TRBV9
J: TRBJ2-2
CDR3: ASSAMSGTGELF

V: TRBV9
J: TRBJ2-1
CDR3: ASSVGGRGSSYNEQF

V: TRBV12-3/TRBV12-4
J: TRBJ1-2
CDR3: ASTLPPGYGYT

V: TRBV6-6
J: TRBJ1-3
CDR3: ASSQSSGNTIY

V: TRBV5-8
J: TRBJ1-2
CDR3: ACGPGQGPYGYT

V: TRBV11-3
J: TRBJ1-3
CDR3: ASSLDSPGVSGNTIY